These 21 T cell receptor beta chains originate from one sample sequenced in a study of radiation and T cells in renal cell carcinoma. Only in-frame clones appear in the TCRdb table, and some are missing; sequencing was by immunoSEQ multiplex PCR. The sample carries some 78,000 clones, 70% to 90% recorded once. Time point noted: blood 4 weeks post-SBRT, at nephrectomy. Stated treatment: 15 Gy SBRT to primary tumor, nephrectomy 4 weeks later. The sample was blood, taken from a patient whose treatment included radiotherapy and nephrectomy. The source is a woman in her 70s with renal cell carcinoma.

The gene calls are TRBV5-1 and TRBJ1-3; D is undetermined. The CDR3 is 16 amino acids. Per the germline V gene, CDR1 is SGHRS and CDR2 is YFSETQ. Trimming pared 1 base from V and 0 bases from J, leaving 11 bases between. This CDR3 reads CASSLSAGSSGNTIYF. The CDR3 DNA reads TGCGCCAGCAGCTTGTCGGCGGGGAGCTCTGGAAACACCATATATTTT.

The chain has TRBV28 and TRBJ1-1; TRBD1 is a possible D gene (6 bases). This CDR3 is built from 14 residues. Germline V CDR1 and CDR2: MDHEN, SYDVKM. The V end lost 1 base, the J end lost 4 bases, and 10 bases lay between the germline ends. The CDR3 coding sequence is TGTGCCAGCAGTTTATTACAGGGACCCACTGAAGCTTTCTTT. Translation gives CASSLLQGPTEAFF.

This chain joins TRBV9 and TRBJ1-2; 12 positions match TRBD1. Germline loops: CDR1 SGDLS, CDR2 YYNGEE. The CDR3 length is 15 residues. V shed 4 bases, J shed 5 bases, and the junction held 6 bases outside the gene matches. The CDR3 nucleotides read TGTGCCAGCAGCCCCCGGGACAGGGGGCTGTATGGCTACACCTTC. It specifies CASSPRDRGLYGYTF.

The count of this clone is one. This chain uses TRBV30 with TRBJ1-2; 10 bases agree with TRBD1. This CDR3 has 15 residues. Germline CDR1 is GTSNPN and CDR2 is SVGIG (reference sequence). V lost 0 bases and J lost 8; bases outside the gene matches: 9. This chain's CDR3 is CAWSVKDRGHVGYTF. The CDR3 DNA reads as TGTGCCTGGAGTGTGAAAGACAGGGGGCATGTCGGCTACACCTTC.

The J gene is TRBJ1-1, the V gene TRBV4-2; unclear D gene. Trimming cost V 5 bases and J 0 bases, with 7 bases left between them. Per the germline V gene, CDR1 is LGHNA and CDR2 is YNFKEQ. The CDR3 runs 13 residues. The DNA of the CDR3 is TGTGCCAGCAGCTTGGTAGTGAACACTGAAGCTTTCTTT. It encodes CASSLVVNTEAFF.

The V gene is TRBV9, the J gene TRBJ2-3; 10 nucleotides match TRBD2. Trimming at V came to 3 bases and at J to 0 bases, leaving 1 base not matched to a gene. This CDR3 region has 15 residues. Germline V gene data show CDR1 as SGDLS and CDR2 as YYNGEE. CDR3 protein: CASSELAGSTDTQYF. The CDR3 nucleotides read TGTGCCAGCAGCGAACTAGCGGGGAGCACAGATACGCAGTATTTT.

The V gene is TRBV5-4, the J gene TRBJ1-5; 11 positions match TRBD1. Germline trimming cut 1 base from V and 4 bases from J; bases unmatched to any gene: 7. Germline loops: CDR1 SGHNT, CDR2 YYREEE (reference sequence). The CDR3 spans 17 residues. Written as DNA, the CDR3 is TGTGCCAGCAGCTTGCAAGGGACAGGGGGTGTTAATCAGCCCCAGCATTTT. Translating gives CASSLQGTGGVNQPQHF.

V gene TRBV7-2 combines with J gene TRBJ2-1; no firm D call. The CDR3 consists of 15 residues. Germline V gene data show CDR1 as SGHTA and CDR2 as FQGNSA. Trimming pared 5 bases from V and 2 bases from J, leaving 13 bases between. CDR3 DNA: TGTGCCAGCAGCCCTCAGGTGAGGACCTACAATGAGCAGTTCTTC. Residues: CASSPQVRTYNEQFF.

The gene calls are TRBV6-6 and TRBJ2-7; D possibly corresponds to TRBD1 (5 bases). Trimming took off 5 bases at V and 3 bases at J, with 11 bases between the two ends. In germline, CDR1 is MNHNY, CDR2 SVGAGI (reference sequence). This CDR3 has 13 residues. The CDR3 coding sequence is TGTGCCAGCAGTGCAGGGCGGAACTACGAGCAGTACTTC. Encoded protein: CASSAGRNYEQYF.

With respect to this clone: The sample holds other DNA sequences that translate to the same CDR3. The chain has TRBV30 and TRBJ2-3; TRBD2 matches at 10 bases. Germline trimming cut 1 base from V and 5 bases from J; bases unmatched to any gene: 0. Germline V gene sequence: CDR1 GTSNPN, CDR2 SVGIG (reference sequence). The CDR3 covers 13 residues. CDR3 bases: TGTGCCTGGAGTGGACTAGCGGGAGATACGCAGTATTTT. This encodes CAWSGLAGDTQYF.

J is TRBJ1-1 and V is TRBV9; D gene uncertain. The V end lost 2 bases, the J end lost 1 base, and 9 bases lay between the germline ends. CDR3 length: 14 amino acids. Germline assignment: CDR1 SGDLS and CDR2 YYNGEE. CDR3 nucleotides: TGTGCCAGCAGCGTCCTTTGGGGGAACACTGAAGCTTTCTTT. Protein product: CASSVLWGNTEAFF.

The rearrangement uses TRBV5-1 and TRBJ2-5; 7 positions agree with TRBD1. Germline CDR1 is SGHRS and CDR2 is YFSETQ. The CDR3 runs 13 residues. The junction had 3 bases not matched to a gene; V was cut back by 6 bases and J by 1 base. The chain's CDR3 is CASKGTAQETQYF. DNA for the CDR3: TGCGCCAGCAAGGGGACAGCCCAAGAGACCCAGTACTTC.

Only one count was recorded for this clone. V and J are TRBV6-1 and TRBJ1-6; unclear D gene. There are 13 residues in the CDR3. Germline V gene sequence: CDR1 MNHNS, CDR2 SASEGT. V was cut by 7 bases and J by 8 bases, with 12 bases left in between. The CDR3 is CASNPGRDSPLHF. CDR3 sequence (DNA): TGTGCCAGCAACCCGGGGAGGGATTCACCCCTCCACTTT.

The chain recombines TRBV19 with TRBJ1-5, with D uncertain. The germline gives CDR1 LNHDA, CDR2 SQIVND (reference sequence). V shed 4 bases and J shed 9 bases, with 10 bases lying between them. The CDR3 totals 12 residues. The CDR3 bases are TGTGCCAGTAGTACCTTCAATGGGCCCCAGCATTTT. Its protein is CASSTFNGPQHF.

The V and J genes are TRBV10-3 and TRBJ2-1; D might be TRBD2 (5 bases). The CDR3 loop spans 11 amino acids. Trimming left V 9 bases short and J 5 bases short, with 8 bases between. The germline gives CDR1 ENHRY, CDR2 SYGVKD. The CDR3 coding sequence is TGTGCCATAGCGGCCCACAATGAGCAGTTCTTC. Its translation is CAIAAHNEQFF.

The gene calls are TRBV11-3 and TRBJ2-7; D is perhaps TRBD1 (6 bases). Germline CDR1 and CDR2: SGHNT and YENEEA. V was shortened by 1 base and J by 4 bases, with 20 bases between the two germline ends. The CDR3 runs 17 residues. As DNA, the CDR3 is TGTGCCAGCAGCTTAGCAATTATCGGGACACTCACTTACGAGCAGTACTTC. This codes for CASSLAIIGTLTYEQYF.

The chain uses TRBV7-2 and TRBJ2-7; 13 bases are a match to TRBD2. With 2 bases clipped from V and 2 bases from J, the junction kept 3 bases outside the gene matches. Germline V gene lookup returns CDR1 SGHTA and CDR2 FQGNSA. CDR3 length equals 16 residues. CDR3 sequence (DNA): TGTGCCAGCAGCTTACCACTAGCGGGGGGGCCCTACGAGCAGTACTTC. Its translation is CASSLPLAGGPYEQYF.

This clone was seen just once. The rearrangement joins TRBV5-8 to TRBJ2-2, with TRBD2 matching 8 bases. Germline CDR1 and CDR2: SGHTS and YDEGEE. J gave up 1 base and V 0 bases, and 2 bases lay outside the gene matches. The CDR3 extends over 16 amino acids. The CDR3 protein is CASSLGSGVNTGELFF. CDR3 nucleotides: TGTGCCAGCAGCTTGGGTAGCGGGGTGAACACCGGGGAGCTGTTTTTT.

This chain links TRBV28 with TRBJ2-5; D may correspond to TRBD1 or TRBD2 (6 bases each). The V gene's germline CDR1 is MDHEN and CDR2 SYDVKM. The CDR3 spans 14 residues. V gave up 8 bases and J gave up 4 bases, with 17 bases separating them. CDR3 protein: CASSARGRGETQYF. The DNA for the CDR3 is TGTGCCAGCTCTGCCCGGGGGCGAGGAGAGACCCAGTACTTC.

This clone was seen more than once but under ten times. Additional DNA sequences in this sample encode the identical CDR3. V usage is TRBV28 and J usage is TRBJ1-2; D might be TRBD1 (5 bases). This CDR3 comprises 11 residues. Germline lookup yields CDR1 MDHEN and CDR2 SYDVKM. V lost 6 bases and J 3 bases, leaving 5 bases between the germline ends. In nucleotides, the CDR3 is TGTGCCAGCAGAGGGGACTATGGCTACACCTTC. Translated, it gives CASRGDYGYTF.

This CDR3 reads CASSLTLRGANTQYF. The CDR3 bases are TGTGCCAGCAGCTTAACGTTGCGGGGGGCGAATACGCAGTATTTT. V and J are TRBV7-3 and TRBJ2-3, with 8 bases that match TRBD2. Germline V lookup: CDR1 SGHTA, CDR2 FQGTGA. The CDR3 is 15 amino acids. V was clipped by 0 bases and J by 7 bases; unmatched bases: 6.